Each of the 26 T cell receptor beta chains below was sequenced from the same sample in a study of blood T cells in healthy people across ages. Next came a second PCR, run for about 6 to 11 cycles, which used a sample-barcoded 5' primer along with a J-beta primer mix. TCRdb passed the 5' RACE reads through MiXCR, listing each CDR3 protein once. This table holds roughly 2 million distinct CDR3 sequences, about 50% found once. The sample consisted of blood. These receptors all come from a woman aged 35 to 49 in good health.

This chain links TRBV4-1 with TRBJ1-2; TRBD1 matches at 9 bases. With 0 bases clipped from V and 3 bases from J, the junction kept 5 bases outside the gene matches. There are 16 residues in the CDR3. Germline V gene sequence: CDR1 MGHRA, CDR2 YSYEKL. The CDR3 spells CASSQDWGQGHYGYTF. In DNA form, the CDR3 reads TGCGCCAGCAGCCAAGATTGGGGACAGGGCCACTATGGCTACACCTTC.

This clonotype occurred once. The rearrangement links TRBV7-8 to TRBJ1-5, with 8 bases that match TRBD1. The length of the CDR3 is 15 residues. V dropped 6 bases and J dropped 9; count of bases not matched to a gene: 13. Germline assignment: CDR1 SGHVS and CDR2 FQNEAQ. The CDR3 DNA follows: TGTGCCAGCAGTCCGGGACAGGCGCCTTTAGGGCCCCAGCATTTT. Residues: CASSPGQAPLGPQHF.

J is TRBJ1-4 and V is TRBV3-1; D uncertain. The CDR3 totals 16 residues. CDR1 LGHDT and CDR2 YNNKEL come from the germline V gene (reference sequence). With 4 bases removed from V and 5 bases from J, the gap between germline ends came to 17 bases. The DNA of the CDR3 is TGTGCCAGCAGCCCCTCCCCGCGGGGATTAAATGAAAAACTGTTTTTT. Translated: CASSPSPRGLNEKLFF. The entire variable domain, with the rest obtained from reference TRBV3-1 and TRBJ1-4, is as follows: DTAVSQTPKYLVTQMGNDKSIKCEQNLGHDTMYWYKQDSKKFLKIMFSYNNKELIINETVPNRFSPKSPDKAHLNLHINSLELGDSAVYFCASSPSPRGLNEKLFFGSGTQLSVL.

CDR3 sequence (DNA): TGTGCCAGCAGTTACCCGGGACTAGCCTTCCAAGATGGGACCCAGTACTTC. Amino acids: CASSYPGLAFQDGTQYF. The chain couples TRBV6-2 or TRBV6-3 to TRBJ2-7; TRBD2 agrees at 9 bases. The DNA end is a closer match to TRBJ2-5, so the J assignment may be wrong. This CDR3 spans 17 amino acids. CDR1 MNHEY and CDR2 SVGEGT come from the germline V gene.

The V and J genes are TRBV7-2 and TRBJ2-1; TRBD1 agrees at 7 bases. The J call may be mistaken, given a closer DNA end match to TRBJ2-7. Germline-derived CDR1 and CDR2 are SGHTA and FQGNSA. The CDR3 spans 16 residues. Here the CDR3 DNA reads TGTGCCAGCAGCGCCAAGACAGGGAGCTCCTACAATGAGCAGTACTTC. Its translation is CASSAKTGSSYNEQYF.

The chain carries TRBV5-1 and TRBJ1-6, with 7 bases lining up with TRBD1. The CDR3 has 14 residues. Germline assignment: CDR1 SGHRS and CDR2 YFSETQ. V was pared by 4 bases and J by 9 bases, with 7 bases of the junction left unmatched. The chain's CDR3 is CASSDGQELSPLHF. Here the CDR3 DNA reads TGCGCCAGCAGCGATGGACAGGAGCTTTCACCCCTCCACTTT.

A few counts support this clonotype. This chain joins TRBV7-2 and TRBJ1-1, with 7 bases fitting TRBD1. The V gene's germline CDR1 is SGHTA and CDR2 FQGNSA. The CDR3 is 13 amino acids. The trim removed 5 bases at V and 8 bases at J, leaving 8 bases unmatched. The CDR3 protein is CASSPRTGAEAFF. The DNA of the CDR3 is TGTGCCAGCAGCCCCCGGACAGGAGCCGAAGCTTTCTTT.

This clonotype was observed many times. The gene calls are TRBV29-1 and TRBJ2-7, with D perhaps matching TRBD2 (6 bases). Germline V gives CDR1 SQVTM, CDR2 ANQGSEA. Trimming took 7 bases from V and 0 from J, leaving 16 bases between them. CDR3 size: 14 residues. The CDR3 reads CSARRDSTSYEQYF. The CDR3 DNA reads as TGCAGCGCTCGTAGGGACTCCACCTCCTACGAGCAGTACTTC.

This clonotype appeared a few times. This chain uses TRBV24-1 with TRBJ2-5, with 8 bases lining up with TRBD1. In germline, CDR1 is KGHDR, CDR2 SFDVKD. The CDR3 consists of 16 residues. With 4 bases clipped from V and 5 bases from J, the junction kept 11 bases outside the gene matches. CDR3 sequence reads: CATSDPDRGLFETQYF. CDR3 DNA sequence: TGTGCCACCAGTGACCCAGACAGGGGATTGTTCGAGACCCAGTACTTC.

As regards this clonotype: Germline and junction disagree at one end, which may indicate a read error. The chain joins TRBV29-1 to TRBJ2-5; 8 positions match TRBD2. CDR1 and CDR2 (germline): SQVTM, ANQGSEA. This CDR3 is 14 amino acids long. The CDR3 is CSVDGAGAKETRYF. CDR3 DNA: TGCAGCGTTGACGGAGCGGGGGCCAAAGAGACCCGGTACTTC. Combining the CDR3 with reference TRBV29-1 and TRBJ2-5 gives the whole variable domain SAVISQKPSRDICQRGTSLTIQCQVDSQVTMMFWYRQQPGQSLTLIATANQGSEATYESGFVIDKFPISRPNLTFSTLTVSNMSPEDSSIYLCSVDGAGAKETRYFGPGTRLLVL.

The rearrangement joins TRBV7-2 to TRBJ2-5, with 7 bases aligning to TRBD2. Per the germline V gene, CDR1 is SGHTA and CDR2 is FQGNSA. CDR3 length equals 15 residues. V lost 5 bases, J lost 4 bases, and 10 bases stayed unmatched. CDR3 residues: CASSPRTSVAETQYF. In DNA, the CDR3 is TGTGCCAGCAGCCCGCGGACTAGTGTAGCAGAGACCCAGTACTTC.

Only a few counts were recorded for this clonotype. The V gene is TRBV7-2, the J gene TRBJ2-1; D is uncertain. The CDR3 contains 14 residues. The germline V and J ends were trimmed by 0 bases and 7 bases, with 10 bases remaining between them. The germline CDR1 and CDR2 sequences are SGHTA and FQGNSA. Here the CDR3 DNA reads TGTGCCAGCAGCTTAGCAGGCAGGCAGAATGAGCAGTTCTTC. Translated, it gives CASSLAGRQNEQFF.

The chain uses TRBV5-1 and TRBJ2-1; no clear D. This CDR3 region has 12 residues. V dropped 3 bases and J dropped 8 bases, with 9 bases sitting between them. The V gene's germline CDR1 is SGHRS and CDR2 YFSETQ. The CDR3 loop is CASSYIRDEQFF. In nucleotides, the CDR3 is TGCGCCAGCAGCTACATTAGAGATGAGCAGTTCTTC.

The rearrangement links TRBV7-6 to TRBJ2-1, with D perhaps matching TRBD2 (6 bases). The germline CDR1 and CDR2 sequences are SGHVS and FNYEAQ. The CDR3 is 15 residues long. With 2 bases removed from V and 5 bases from J, the gap between germline ends came to 13 bases. The CDR3 is CASSLNPGLNNEQFF. CDR3 in DNA: TGTGCCAGCAGCTTAAATCCGGGACTTAACAATGAGCAGTTCTTC. Full variable domain (missing parts from reference TRBV7-6 and TRBJ2-1): GAGVSQSPRYKVTKRGQDVALRCDPISGHVSLYWYRQALGQGPEFLTYFNYEAQQDKSGLPNDRFSAERPEGSISTLTIQRTEQRDSAMYRCASSLNPGLNNEQFFGPGTRLTVL.

The CDR3 DNA is TGTGCCACCAGTGACCACGGGACAGGGCAACACAATGAGCAGTTCTTC. Protein product: CATSDHGTGQHNEQFF. The rearrangement joins TRBV24-1 to TRBJ2-1; 9 bases agree with TRBD1. CDR3 length: 16 amino acids. The germline CDR1 and CDR2 sequences are KGHDR and SFDVKD. The V and J ends lost 4 bases and 5 bases, in that order; junction bases with no gene match: 8.

This clonotype appeared once. The V gene is TRBV11-3, the J gene TRBJ2-5; D might be TRBD1 (6 bases). The germline V gene has CDR1 SGHNT and CDR2 YENEEA. V shed 5 bases and J shed 4 bases, with 14 bases lying between them. This CDR3 contains 14 residues. CDR3 sequence (DNA): TGTGCCAGCAGCCTGCGGACAGAAACAGAGACCCAGTACTTC. It yields the protein CASSLRTETETQYF.

The V gene is TRBV5-1, the J gene TRBJ1-4; 12 bases map to TRBD1. Germline V gene lookup returns CDR1 SGHRS and CDR2 YFSETQ. The CDR3 has 16 amino acids. V gave up 3 bases and J gave up 4 bases; unmatched junction bases: 4. CDR3 sequence (DNA): TGCGCCAGCAGCTCCGGGACAGGGGGCTATAATGAAAAACTGTTTTTT. Translating it yields CASSSGTGGYNEKLFF. Filled out from reference TRBV5-1 and TRBJ1-4, the complete variable domain reads KAGVTQTPRYLIKTRGQQVTLSCSPISGHRSVSWYQQTPGQGLQFLFEYFSETQRNKGNFPGRFSGRQFSNSRSEMNVSTLELGDSALYLCASSSGTGGYNEKLFFGSGTQLSVL.

The chain links TRBV28 to TRBJ2-1, with 11 bases identical to TRBD2. Germline CDR1 reads MDHEN; CDR2 reads SYDVKM. This CDR3 spans 15 amino acids. Trimming cost V 10 bases and J 3 bases; bases outside gene matches: 8. CDR3 DNA sequence: TGTGCCACCCTTGAGGGACTAGCGGTCTACAATGAGCAGTTCTTC. Amino acids: CATLEGLAVYNEQFF.

This chain joins TRBV5-1 and TRBJ2-1; 11 nucleotides line up with TRBD2. This CDR3 spans 16 amino acids. The trim removed 1 base at V and 6 bases at J, leaving 6 bases unmatched. CDR1 is SGHRS and CDR2 is YFSETQ in the germline V gene. The CDR3 here is CASSLPLAGGFNEQFF. The CDR3 nucleotides read TGCGCCAGCAGCTTGCCTCTAGCGGGGGGCTTCAATGAGCAGTTCTTC.

The CDR3 region has the DNA TGTGCCAGCAGCTTCTTTGGAGGGACCACAGATACGCAGTATTTT. It encodes CASSFFGGTTDTQYF. V is TRBV7-6 and J is TRBJ2-3; D might be TRBD2 (6 bases). CDR1 and CDR2 from the germline V gene are SGHVS and FNYEAQ. The CDR3 has 15 amino acids. With 3 bases removed from V and 2 bases from J, the gap between germline ends came to 12 bases.

The table lists this clonotype with a few counts. The rearrangement joins TRBV6-5 to TRBJ2-7; no clear D. The CDR3 totals 12 residues. Germline lookup yields CDR1 MNHEY and CDR2 SVGAGI. Trimming cost V 4 bases and J 4 bases, with 8 bases left between them. The CDR3 sequence is CASSFDNYEQYF. The CDR3 DNA is TGTGCCAGCAGTTTTGACAATTACGAGCAGTACTTC.

The rearrangement links TRBV6-5 to TRBJ2-1; 10 nucleotides agree with TRBD2. Germline V gives CDR1 MNHEY, CDR2 SVGAGI. J was trimmed by 2 bases and V by 10 bases; bases with no gene match: 11. The length of the CDR3 is 16 residues. The CDR3 is CAIFQRLAGAYNEQFF. The DNA for the CDR3 is TGTGCCATCTTTCAACGTCTAGCGGGGGCCTACAATGAGCAGTTCTTC.

V is TRBV9 and J is TRBJ1-6, with D unclear. The CDR3 runs to 15 residues. CDR1 is SGDLS, CDR2 YYNGEE, per germline. V gave up 4 bases and J gave up 4 bases, with 12 bases separating them. The CDR3 bases are TGTGCCAGCAGCCGGGATCAGCCGTATAATTCACCCCTCCACTTT. Translated, it gives CASSRDQPYNSPLHF. Complete variable domain (other parts from reference TRBV9 and TRBJ1-6): DSGVTQTPKHLITATGQRVTLRCSPRSGDLSVYWYQQSLDQGLQFLIQYYNGEERAKGNILERFSAQQFPDLHSELNLSSLELGDSALYFCASSRDQPYNSPLHFGNGTRLTVT.

The V and J genes are TRBV5-1 and TRBJ2-4; TRBD1 might be the D (6 bases). The germline V gene encodes CDR1 SGHRS and CDR2 YFSETQ. V lost 4 bases, J lost 1 base, and 15 bases lay in between. The CDR3 is made up of 16 amino acids. In DNA form, the CDR3 reads TGCGCCAGCAGCCTGACCCAAACAGGGGCCAAAAACATTCAGTACTTC. Amino acids: CASSLTQTGAKNIQYF.

This clonotype has just a few counts. The gene calls are TRBV9 and TRBJ2-7; possible D gene TRBD1, 6 bases. Germline assignment: CDR1 SGDLS and CDR2 YYNGEE. The ends were cut back, 2 bases at V and 6 bases at J, with 15 bases in the middle. This CDR3 comprises 14 residues. The CDR3 nucleotides are TGTGCCAGCAGCGTGGGACAAAGCGCGGGCGAGCAGTACTTC. As protein: CASSVGQSAGEQYF. The variable domain in full, with the rest retrieved from reference TRBV9 and TRBJ2-7, is DSGVTQTPKHLITATGQRVTLRCSPRSGDLSVYWYQQSLDQGLQFLIQYYNGEERAKGNILERFSAQQFPDLHSELNLSSLELGDSALYFCASSVGQSAGEQYFGPGTRLTVT.

CDR3 in DNA: TGTGCCAGCAGCGTCACGGAGGGGTTATACGCTGGCTACACCTTC. Translation gives CASSVTEGLYAGYTF. V is TRBV16 and J is TRBJ1-2, with a weak D call TRBD1 (5 bases). Germline V gives CDR1 KGHSY, CDR2 FQNENV. The CDR3 has 15 residues. The V end lost 5 bases, the J end lost 7 bases, and 20 bases lay between the germline ends. The variable domain in full, with the rest retrieved from reference TRBV16 and TRBJ1-2, is GEEVAQTPKHLVRGEGQKAKLYCAPIKGHSYVFWYQQVLKNEFKFLISFQNENVFDETGMPKERFSAKCLPNSPCSLEIQATKLEDSAVYFCASSVTEGLYAGYTFGSGTRLTVV.